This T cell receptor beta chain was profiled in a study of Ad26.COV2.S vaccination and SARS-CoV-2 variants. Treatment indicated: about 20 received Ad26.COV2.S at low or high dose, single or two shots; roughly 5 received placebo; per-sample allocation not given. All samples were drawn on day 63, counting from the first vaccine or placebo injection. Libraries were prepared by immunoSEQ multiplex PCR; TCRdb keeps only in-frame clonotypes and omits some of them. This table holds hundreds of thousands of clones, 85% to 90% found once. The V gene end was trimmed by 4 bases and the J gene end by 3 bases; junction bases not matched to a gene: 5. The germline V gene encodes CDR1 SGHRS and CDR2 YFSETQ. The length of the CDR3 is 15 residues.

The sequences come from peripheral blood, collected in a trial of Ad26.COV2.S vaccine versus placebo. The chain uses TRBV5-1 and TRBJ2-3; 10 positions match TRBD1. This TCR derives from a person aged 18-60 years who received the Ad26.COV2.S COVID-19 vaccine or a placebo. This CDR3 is CASSLWTGGTDTQYF. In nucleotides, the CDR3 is TGCGCCAGCAGCCTATGGACAGGGGGAACAGATACGCAGTATTTT.